This TCR beta chain was captured by sequencing in a study of cytomegalovirus exposure and HLA in healthy donors. The PCR was carried out with 60 Vbeta primers and 13 Jbeta primers. Measured with immunoSEQ multiplex PCR; TCRdb has only the in-frame clones, and not every one. The table records about 250,000 clones, about 80% of them present only once. This CDR3 has 16 amino acids. V was clipped by 4 bases and J by 2 bases; unmatched bases: 1. Germline values: CDR1 SGHRS, CDR2 YFSETQ. This clone was recorded once. Material: PBMCs. This TCR was recovered from a girl aged 2 to 9 in good health and CMV-seronegative. The chain links TRBV5-1 to TRBJ2-1, with 15 bases that match TRBD2. Here the CDR3 reads CASSGLAGGPYNEQFF. The CDR3 DNA reads TGCGCCAGCAGCGGACTAGCGGGAGGGCCCTACAATGAGCAGTTCTTC.